Listed below are T cell receptor beta chains from one sample, sequenced in a study of spatial heterogeneity in lung cancer. TCRdb called the 5' RACE reads again in MiXCR, with one record for every CDR3 protein. Of 15,000 to 20,000 distinct CDR3 sequences in the sample, 6.2% were seen once. This specimen consisted of lung tumor tissue, obtained at surgery. These receptors all stem from a male donor with early-stage non-small cell lung cancer. Both conserved end residues are part of each CDR3. The D gene is left open where the match is weak. The size field is filled for only some rows; it gives once, few, many or a size class.

TRBD2	12	TRBJ2-7	many	TRBV20-1	TGCAGTGCTAGCGGGAGGCGCTACGAGCAGTACTTC	CSASGRRYEQYF
NA	14	TRBJ1-2	many	TRBV5-6	TGTGCCAGCAGCTTGCCCCGCGCTAACTATGGCTACACCTTC	CASSLPRANYGYTF
TRBD1	15	TRBJ2-5	many	TRBV20-1	TGCAGTGCTAGAGACCGGACAGGCACAAGAGAGTCCCAGTACTTC	CSARDRTGTRESQYF
TRBD1	13	TRBJ1-1	many	TRBV27	TGTGCCAGCAGTCGACAGGGGTTTACTGAAGCTTTCTTT	CASSRQGFTEAFF
NA	14	TRBJ2-7	many	TRBV27	TGTGCCAGCAGTTCCATCGACAGGACCTACGAGCAGTACTTC	CASSSIDRTYEQYF
NA	15	TRBJ2-7	many	TRBV7-2	TGTGCCAGCAGCCCCAACGTGGGGAACTCCTACGAGCAGTACTTC	CASSPNVGNSYEQYF
NA	15	TRBJ1-5	medium-sized	TRBV20-1	TGCAGTGCTAGATTCCGACGCTGGAGCAATCAGCCCCAGCATTTT	CSARFRRWSNQPQHF
NA	16	TRBJ2-2	medium-sized	TRBV6-5	TGTGCCAGCAGTCCAGGGGGACTACCGGACACCGGGGAGCTGTTTTTT	CASSPGGLPDTGELFF
NA	13	TRBJ1-1	few	TRBV27	TGTGCCAGCAGTTTATGGGGTTACACTGAAGCTTTCTTT	CASSLWGYTEAFF
NA	15	TRBJ1-4	many	TRBV20-1	TGCAGTGCTCATACCCCGGGGGCAACTAATGAAAAACTGTTTTTT	CSAHTPGATNEKLFF
NA	15	TRBJ2-5	many	TRBV3-1	TGTGCCAGCAGCCAAGATACGACAGCCCAAGAGACCCAGTACTTC	CASSQDTTAQETQYF
TRBD2	16	TRBJ2-1	many	TRBV14	TGTGCCAGCAGCCAATTAGCGGGCCCTGTGCACAATGAGCAGTTCTTC	CASSQLAGPVHNEQFF
NA	13	TRBJ2-6	NA	TRBV11-2	TGTGCCAGCAGTAACTCTGGGGCCAACGTCCTGACTTTC	CASSNSGANVLTF
TRBD2	17	TRBJ2-3	NA	TRBV7-8	TGTGCCAGCAGCGCTCAACCTAGCGGGGGGCCCACAGATACGCAGTATTTT	CASSAQPSGGPTDTQYF
NA	17	TRBJ1-6	NA	TRBV28	TGTGCCAGCAATCCCACAAGGGGACGGGGGTATCGTTCACCCCTCCACTTT	CASNPTRGRGYRSPLHF
TRBD1	15	TRBJ1-5	many	TRBV20-1	TGCAGTGCCGCTAATCTGGGACAGCCTGACCAGCCCCAGCATTTT	CSAANLGQPDQPQHF
NA	18	TRBJ2-5	many	TRBV20-1	TGCAGTGCTAGAGGGGCGACCGGGCTAGCTGCCCCCCAAGAGACCCAGTACTTC	CSARGATGLAAPQETQYF
TRBD2	18	TRBJ2-5	many	TRBV18	TGTGCCAGCTCACCTCCGGGGCTAGCGGGAGCCATCACAGAGACCCAGTACTTC	CASSPPGLAGAITETQYF
NA	15	TRBJ2-7	many	TRBV28	TGTGCCAGCAGTCCCGGACAAGGAGAGGCTTACGAGCAGTACTTC	CASSPGQGEAYEQYF
NA	14	TRBJ2-5	many	TRBV5-1	TGCGCCAGCAGCTCGGGACCTACAAGGGAGACCCAGTACTTC	CASSSGPTRETQYF
TRBD1	14	TRBJ2-7	many	TRBV7-9	TGTGCCAGCAGCGGCCCGGGACAGTCCTACGAGCAGTACTTC	CASSGPGQSYEQYF
TRBD2	13	TRBJ2-7	many	TRBV2	TGTGCCAGCCGGACCTGGGGGGGGAACGAGCAGTACTTC	CASRTWGGNEQYF
NA	12	TRBJ2-1	many	TRBV28	TGTGCCAGCAGGGGCTCCTACAATGAGCAGTTCTTC	CASRGSYNEQFF
TRBD2	14	TRBJ2-2	many	TRBV28	TGTGCCAGCAGTTGGCTAGCGGGGACGGGGGAGCTGTTTTTT	CASSWLAGTGELFF
NA	11	TRBJ2-3	many	TRBV24-1	TGTGCCACCAGCCGAACAGATACGCAGTATTTT	CATSRTDTQYF
NA	14	TRBJ1-5	few	TRBV28	TGTGCCAGCAGTTTGATTGTCAAATATCAGCCCCAGCATTTT	CASSLIVKYQPQHF